This TCR beta chain was captured by sequencing in a study of T-cell reconstitution after alpha-beta-depleted transplantation in children (dated by TCRdb to the mid-2010s). As for the study more broadly: Using TCR repertoire profiling, the study quantitatively followed how T-cell immune reconstitution unfolded in children after TCRalphabeta/CD19-depleted allogeneic hematopoietic cell transplantation.

For CDR1 and CDR2, the germline V gene lists MNHEY and SVGAGI. The CDR3 runs 12 amino acids, cysteine and phenylalanine included. Only the CDR3 region is kept as DNA, spanning 36 bases read in frame from base 1. At the junction V is shortened by 8 bases and J by 7 bases, with 15 bases in between. The library was produced with PCR. Sequencing relied on an Illumina HiSeq 2500. TCR library preparation used molecular barcoding, with unique molecular identifiers applied to normalize quantification of the TCRbeta repertoire. The public reads were quality trimmed at Q25 with fastp and then assembled into clones with MiXCR by TCRdb, keeping productive beta chains. Each CDR3 protein gets just one entry, which takes the most common genes and DNA from the rows behind it. The sample records a few hundred thousand distinct CDR3 sequences, around 12% of which are singletons. Around 5.8% of the sample comes from the top ten.

This clonotype was detected ten times or more. This clone's antigen is unknown. No base-level quality is on record; no much larger clone is a single base apart. This chain is built from TRBV6-5 and TRBJ2-7, with the D call perhaps TRBD1 or TRBD2, as 5 bases match in each case. This TCR came from a human donor who donated a stem cell graft to a child with combined immunodeficiency. The source was PBMCs from the stem cell graft donor, collected from the stem cell graft. In nucleotide form, the sequence is TGTGCCAGCTCTACGAGGGGATATGAGCAGTACTTC. It specifies CASSTRGYEQYF.